A single sample is the source of the 13 T cell receptor beta chains below, sequenced in a study of neurological immune-mediated disorders. TCRdb called the 5' RACE reads again in MiXCR, with one record for every CDR3 protein. The sample holds more than 75,000 distinct CDR3 sequences, around 3.6% seen once. Source material: PBMCs. The receptors derive from a woman aged 50 to 60 with multiple sclerosis.

As concerns this clonotype: Being one base from a much bigger clone, this may be a read error. The V gene is TRBV20-1, the J gene TRBJ2-5, with D possibly TRBD2 on 6 matching bases. Germline V gene data show CDR1 as DFQATT and CDR2 as SNEGSKA (reference sequence). The ends were cut back, 5 bases at V and 6 bases at J, with 19 bases in the middle. The CDR3 length is 14 residues. CDR3 bases: TGCAGTGCTCCCCAGGCGGGGTTAAAAAAGACCCAGTACTTC. Protein sequence: CSAPQAGLKKTQYF.

This clonotype was observed at least ten times. This chain links TRBV5-1 with TRBJ2-7, with 9 bases aligning to TRBD2. The germline V gene encodes CDR1 SGHRS and CDR2 YFSETQ. This CDR3 region has 15 residues. Trimming removed 2 bases from V and 2 bases from J; junction bases left unmatched: 5. CDR3 sequence reads: CASSLVQRGAYEQYF. DNA for the CDR3: TGCGCCAGCAGCTTAGTACAGCGGGGGGCCTACGAGCAGTACTTC.

The chain has TRBV10-3 and TRBJ2-7; D is unclear. The CDR3 consists of 11 residues. Germline loops: CDR1 ENHRY, CDR2 SYGVKD. Trimming took 6 bases from V and 1 from J, leaving 4 bases between them. The CDR3 bases are TGTGCCATCAGGGGTTCCTACGAGCAGTACTTC. Protein sequence: CAIRGSYEQYF.

The sample holds many counts of this clonotype. The chain is built from TRBV5-1 and TRBJ2-5; D assignment may be TRBD1 or TRBD2 (5 bases each). V lost 5 bases, J lost 0 bases, and 29 bases lay in between. The CDR3 length is 20 residues. In germline, CDR1 is SGHRS, CDR2 YFSETQ. CDR3 sequence: CASRFYPWRAEDTYQETQYF. Here the CDR3 DNA reads TGCGCCAGCAGGTTTTACCCATGGCGGGCAGAGGACACGTACCAAGAGACCCAGTACTTC.

This clonotype was counted ten times or more. The rearrangement links TRBV29-1 to TRBJ1-2; D ambiguous. V gave up 0 bases and J gave up 10 bases, with 15 bases separating them. Germline V gene lookup returns CDR1 SQVTM and CDR2 ANQGSEA. The CDR3 is made up of 13 amino acids. CDR3 DNA: TGCAGCGTTGAAGATTTTAATTCCCGGTTCTACACCTTC. This sequence encodes CSVEDFNSRFYTF.

In this sample, this clonotype turned up many times. V and J are TRBV9 and TRBJ2-3, with D possibly being TRBD1 (5 bases). The CDR3 contains 14 residues. Germline assignment: CDR1 SGDLS and CDR2 YYNGEE. V lost 1 base and J lost 4, with 10 bases in between. CDR3 in amino acids: CASSVRGKSDTQYF. The DNA for the CDR3 is TGTGCCAGCAGCGTAAGGGGAAAATCAGATACGCAGTATTTT.

This clonotype has a count of ten or more. For the CDR3, the DNA is TGTGCCAGCGACGGGGACAGGGGGCATTCTGGCTACACCTTC. This translates into CASDGDRGHSGYTF. The V gene is TRBV12-3 or TRBV12-4, the J gene TRBJ1-2; 12 nucleotides match TRBD1. The CDR3 spans 14 residues. J lost 7 bases, V lost 8 bases, and 8 bases had no gene match.

The CDR3 spells CAPQAILAGWNEQFF. CDR3 bases: TGCGCCCCTCAAGCCATACTAGCGGGGTGGAATGAGCAGTTCTTC. This chain joins TRBV5-1 and TRBJ2-1; TRBD2 matches at 10 bases. The V gene's germline CDR1 is SGHRS and CDR2 YFSETQ. The CDR3 runs 15 residues. Trimming removed 10 bases from V and 7 bases from J; junction bases left unmatched: 14.

This clonotype occurred many times. The chain recombines TRBV5-5 with TRBJ2-7; the match to TRBD2 covers 9 bases. The V and J ends lost 5 bases and 0 bases, in that order; junction bases with no gene match: 6. Germline values: CDR1 SGHKS, CDR2 YYEKEE (reference sequence). CDR3 length equals 15 residues. The CDR3 reads CASSLAGVGSYEQYF. In DNA form, the CDR3 reads TGTGCCAGCAGTTTAGCGGGGGTCGGCTCCTACGAGCAGTACTTC. The complete variable domain, with remaining parts taken from reference TRBV5-5 and TRBJ2-7, reads DAGVTQSPTHLIKTRGQQVTLRCSPISGHKSVSWYQQVLGQGPQFIFQYYEKEERGRGNFPDRFSARQFPNYSSELNVNALLLGDSALYLCASSLAGVGSYEQYFGPGTRLTVT.

J is TRBJ1-6 and V is TRBV25-1; 8 bases fit TRBD1. The CDR3 runs 13 residues. The junction had 7 bases not matched to a gene; V was cut back by 4 bases and J by 14 bases. Germline CDR1 is MGHDK and CDR2 is SYGVNS. The CDR3 DNA reads TGTGCCAGCAGTGGGACAGGGCGGGGGACCCTCCACTTT. Its translation: CASSGTGRGTLHF.

This clonotype appeared many times. The genes are TRBV5-1 and TRBJ1-1; D not resolved. Trimming took 2 bases from V and 0 from J, leaving 11 bases between them. CDR1 and CDR2 (germline): SGHRS, YFSETQ. The CDR3 runs 15 residues. The CDR3 DNA sequence: TGCGCCAGCAGCTTAACGGGAGGTGTGAACACTGAAGCTTTCTTT. Encoded protein: CASSLTGGVNTEAFF.

This clonotype was recorded at least ten times. The rearrangement uses TRBV10-3 and TRBJ2-5, with 9 bases matching TRBD2. Germline lookup yields CDR1 ENHRY and CDR2 SYGVKD. There are 16 residues in the CDR3. V shed 8 bases, J shed 2 bases, and the junction held 12 bases outside the gene matches. CDR3 loop: CAIGLRRRGGQETQYF. In nucleotides, the CDR3 is TGTGCCATCGGCTTGAGGAGGCGGGGGGGACAAGAGACCCAGTACTTC.

This clonotype was recorded many times. This rearrangement joins TRBV7-2 to TRBJ2-5; no firm D call. In germline, CDR1 is SGHTA, CDR2 FQGNSA. The CDR3 runs 12 residues. Trimming took 5 bases from V and 9 from J, leaving 13 bases between them. CDR3 DNA sequence: TGTGCCAGCAGCAGGCGCGATATGTCCCAGTACTTC. Its protein is CASSRRDMSQYF.